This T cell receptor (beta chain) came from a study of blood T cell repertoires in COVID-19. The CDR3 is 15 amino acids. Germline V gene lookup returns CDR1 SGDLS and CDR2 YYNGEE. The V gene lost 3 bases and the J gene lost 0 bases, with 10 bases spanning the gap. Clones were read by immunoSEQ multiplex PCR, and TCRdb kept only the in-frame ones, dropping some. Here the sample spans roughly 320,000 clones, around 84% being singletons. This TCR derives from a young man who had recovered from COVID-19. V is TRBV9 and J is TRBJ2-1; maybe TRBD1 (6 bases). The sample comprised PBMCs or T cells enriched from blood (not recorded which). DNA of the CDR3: TGTGCCAGCAGCGGGGGGCCGAGCTCCTACAATGAGCAGTTCTTC. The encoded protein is CASSGGPSSYNEQFF.